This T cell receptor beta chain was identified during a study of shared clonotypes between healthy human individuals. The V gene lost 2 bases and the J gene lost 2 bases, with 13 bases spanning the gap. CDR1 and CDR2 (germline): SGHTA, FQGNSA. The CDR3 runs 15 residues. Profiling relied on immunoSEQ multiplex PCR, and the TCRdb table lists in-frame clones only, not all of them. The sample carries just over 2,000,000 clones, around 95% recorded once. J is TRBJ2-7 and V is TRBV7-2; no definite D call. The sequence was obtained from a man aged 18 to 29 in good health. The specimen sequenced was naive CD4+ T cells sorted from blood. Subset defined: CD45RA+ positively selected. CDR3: CASSLFAELTYEQYF. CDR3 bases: TGTGCCAGCAGCTTATTCGCAGAACTCACCTACGAGCAGTACTTC.